This T cell receptor (beta chain) was recorded in a study of identical twins. Study outcomes and limitations: The more abundant beta clonotypes in cord blood had fewer insertions, and memory repertoires did not show this. When twins shared out-of-frame alpha sequences, those sequences had excess low generation probability.

The authors used template switching to add a universal primer site and gave cDNA unique molecular identifiers. Using its own MiXCR run on the 5' RACE reads, TCRdb lists one record per CDR3 protein. The data show about 660,000 distinct CDR3 sequences, with 8% to 9% seen just once and about 0.98% held by the top ten. Unmatched junction bases numbered 3, after V lost 1 base and J lost 6 bases. Germline V gives CDR1 MDHEN, CDR2 SYDVKM. The CDR3 contains 16 residues. This clonotype was observed at least ten times. The antigen remains undetermined. This sample also appeared in a second study, on yellow fever vaccine responses in identical twins. That source notes: Twins' vaccine T cell response reportedly seemed partly convergent, partly personalized.

This clonotype was obtained from a woman in her late teens or twenties in good health. The specimen sequenced was PBMCs. V is TRBV28 and J is TRBJ2-2, with TRBD2 matching over 12 bases. The CDR3 bases are TGTGCCAGCAGTTTATTTCTAGCGGGAGGGGCCGGGGAGCTGTTTTTT. Translated, it gives CASSLFLAGGAGELFF.